This T cell receptor beta chain was captured by sequencing in a study of Ad26.COV2.S vaccination and SARS-CoV-2 variants. Background on the study: Donor had been placed in the Ad26.COV2.S arm of the COV1001 trial. Findings and caveats of the study: Researchers reported similar non-spike TCR breadth in vaccine and placebo recipients.

As regards this clone: Its target is unknown.

TCRdb keeps only in-frame clones here, not all; method: immunoSEQ multiplex PCR. The data contain about 390,000 clones, approximately 90% of them singletons. The treatment denotes: some 20 received Ad26.COV2.S at low or high dose, single or two shots; roughly 5 received placebo; per-sample allocation not given. At day 63 after the first vaccine or placebo injection, samples were drawn. Boston provided a donor who was an adult aged 18-55 years. Spike of the Wuhan-strain SARS-CoV-2 was expressed by an Ad26 vector, which formed the vaccine. The source is a person aged 18 to 59 who received the Ad26.COV2.S COVID-19 vaccine or a placebo. Sequenced here: peripheral blood, sampled in a trial of Ad26.COV2.S vaccine versus placebo.

CDR3 nucleotides: TGTGCCAGCAGCTTGGGGCTAGATCGAGAGACCCAGTACTTC. Translating gives CASSLGLDRETQYF. V gene TRBV5-4 combines with J gene TRBJ2-5; the D is unclear. The germline gives CDR1 SGHNT, CDR2 YYREEE (reference sequence). V was cut by 0 bases and J by 4 bases, with 10 bases left in between. This CDR3 has 14 amino acids.